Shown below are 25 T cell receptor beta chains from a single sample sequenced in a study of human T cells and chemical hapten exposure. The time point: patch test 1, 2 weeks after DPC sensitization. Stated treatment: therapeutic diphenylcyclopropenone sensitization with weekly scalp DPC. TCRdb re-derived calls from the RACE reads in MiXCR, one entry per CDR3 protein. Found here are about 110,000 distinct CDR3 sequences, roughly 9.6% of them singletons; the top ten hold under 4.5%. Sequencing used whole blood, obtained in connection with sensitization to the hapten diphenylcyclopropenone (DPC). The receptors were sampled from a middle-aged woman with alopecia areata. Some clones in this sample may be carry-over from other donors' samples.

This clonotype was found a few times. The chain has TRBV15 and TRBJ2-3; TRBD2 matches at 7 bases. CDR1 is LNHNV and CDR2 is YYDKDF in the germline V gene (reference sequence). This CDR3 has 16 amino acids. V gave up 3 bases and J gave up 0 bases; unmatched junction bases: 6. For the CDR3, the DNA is TGTGCCACCAGCAGGAACCTAGCGGCTAGCACAGATACGCAGTATTTT. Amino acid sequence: CATSRNLAASTDTQYF.

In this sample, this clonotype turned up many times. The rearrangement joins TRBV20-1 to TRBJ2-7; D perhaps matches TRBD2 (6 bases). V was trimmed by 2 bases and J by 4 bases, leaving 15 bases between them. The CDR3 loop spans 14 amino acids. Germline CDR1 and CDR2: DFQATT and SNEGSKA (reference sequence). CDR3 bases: TGCAGTGCTAGACGTACCGGGAGCAATTACGAGCAGTACTTC. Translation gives CSARRTGSNYEQYF.

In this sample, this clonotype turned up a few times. CDR3 nucleotides: TGCAGTGCTGGGGGCAGGGCTTTCTACGAGCAGTACTTC. Protein: CSAGGRAFYEQYF. The genes are TRBV20-1 and TRBJ2-7; TRBD1 is a possible D gene (6 bases). The V and J ends lost 5 bases and 3 bases respectively, with 14 bases between them. The CDR3 contains 13 residues. Germline CDR1 DFQATT, CDR2 SNEGSKA (reference sequence).

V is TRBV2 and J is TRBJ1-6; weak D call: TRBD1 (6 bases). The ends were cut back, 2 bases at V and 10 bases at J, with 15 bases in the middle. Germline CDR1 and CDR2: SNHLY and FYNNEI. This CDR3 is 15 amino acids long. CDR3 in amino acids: CASSETAQGGSPLHF. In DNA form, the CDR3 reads TGTGCCAGCAGTGAAACAGCACAGGGCGGCTCACCCCTCCACTTT.

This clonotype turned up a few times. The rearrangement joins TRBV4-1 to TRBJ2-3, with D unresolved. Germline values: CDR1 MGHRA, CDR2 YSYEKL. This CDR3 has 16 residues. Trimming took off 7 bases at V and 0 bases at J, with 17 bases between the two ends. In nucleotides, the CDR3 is TGCGCCAGCAACCAGCCCCTGGCATTCAGCACAGATACGCAGTATTTT. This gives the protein CASNQPLAFSTDTQYF.

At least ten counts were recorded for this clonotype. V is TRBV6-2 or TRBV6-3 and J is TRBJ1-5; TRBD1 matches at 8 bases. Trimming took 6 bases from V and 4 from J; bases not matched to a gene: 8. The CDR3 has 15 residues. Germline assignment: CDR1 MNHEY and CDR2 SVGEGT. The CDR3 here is CASSRTGGRNQPQHF. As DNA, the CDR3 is TGTGCCAGCAGCCGTACAGGGGGTAGGAATCAGCCCCAGCATTTT.

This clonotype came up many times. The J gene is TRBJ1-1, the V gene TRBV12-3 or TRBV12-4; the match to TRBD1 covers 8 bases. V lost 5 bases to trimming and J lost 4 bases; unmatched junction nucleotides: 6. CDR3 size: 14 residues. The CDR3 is CASSRTGMRTEAFF. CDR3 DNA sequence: TGTGCCAGCAGTCGGACAGGGATGCGCACTGAAGCTTTCTTT.

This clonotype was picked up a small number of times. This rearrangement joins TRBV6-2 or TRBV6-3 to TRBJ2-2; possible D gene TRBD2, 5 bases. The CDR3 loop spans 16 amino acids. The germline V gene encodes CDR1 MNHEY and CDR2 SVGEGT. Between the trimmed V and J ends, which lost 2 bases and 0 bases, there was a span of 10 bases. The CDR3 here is CASSYGLAANTGELFF. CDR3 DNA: TGTGCCAGCAGTTACGGCCTAGCCGCGAACACCGGGGAGCTGTTTTTT.

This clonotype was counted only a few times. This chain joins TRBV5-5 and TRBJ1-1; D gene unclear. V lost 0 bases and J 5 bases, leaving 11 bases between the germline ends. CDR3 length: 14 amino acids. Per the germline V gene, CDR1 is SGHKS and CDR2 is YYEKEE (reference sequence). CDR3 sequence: CASSLGSRETEAFF. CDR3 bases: TGTGCCAGCAGCTTGGGGTCTCGGGAGACTGAAGCTTTCTTT.

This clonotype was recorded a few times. DNA of the CDR3: TGTGCCAGCAGCTTAGGGTTCCCGGGGGGAGATGGCTACACCTTC. Its translation is CASSLGFPGGDGYTF. V usage is TRBV7-2 and J usage is TRBJ1-2, with D perhaps TRBD1 (5 bases). CDR1 is SGHTA and CDR2 is FQGNSA in the germline V gene. V was shortened by 1 base and J by 6 bases, with 15 bases between the two germline ends. The CDR3 is 15 amino acids.

CDR3 in DNA: TGTGCCATCAAAGGCCCATTGGGCACTGAAGCTTTCTTT. This encodes CAIKGPLGTEAFF. This chain connects TRBV10-3 to TRBJ1-1; D gene ambiguous. V was clipped by 7 bases and J by 4 bases, with 13 bases between them. This CDR3 is 13 amino acids long. In germline, CDR1 is ENHRY, CDR2 SYGVKD.

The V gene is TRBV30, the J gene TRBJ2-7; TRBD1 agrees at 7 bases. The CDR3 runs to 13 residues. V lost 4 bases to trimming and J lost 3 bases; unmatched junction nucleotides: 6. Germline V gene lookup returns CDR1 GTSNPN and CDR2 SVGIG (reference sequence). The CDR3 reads CAWTRDSGYEQYF. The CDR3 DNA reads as TGTGCCTGGACCCGGGACAGCGGCTACGAGCAGTACTTC.

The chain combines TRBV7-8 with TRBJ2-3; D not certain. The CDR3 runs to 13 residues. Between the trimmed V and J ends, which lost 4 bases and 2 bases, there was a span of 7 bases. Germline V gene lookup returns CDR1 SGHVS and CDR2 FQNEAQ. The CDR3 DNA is TGTGCCAGCAGCTGGGCGTCCACAGATACGCAGTATTTT. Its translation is CASSWASTDTQYF.

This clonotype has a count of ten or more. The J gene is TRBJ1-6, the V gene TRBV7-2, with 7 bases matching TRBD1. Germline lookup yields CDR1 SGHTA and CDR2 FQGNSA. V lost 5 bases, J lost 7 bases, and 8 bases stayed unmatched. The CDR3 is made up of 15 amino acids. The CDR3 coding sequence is TGTGCCAGCAGCGGTGCCGGGACAGCCAATTCACCCCTCCACTTT. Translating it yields CASSGAGTANSPLHF.

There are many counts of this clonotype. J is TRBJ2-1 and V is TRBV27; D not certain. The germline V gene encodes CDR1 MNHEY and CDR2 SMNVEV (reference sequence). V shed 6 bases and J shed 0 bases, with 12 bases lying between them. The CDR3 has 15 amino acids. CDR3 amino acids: CASREQVISYNEQFF. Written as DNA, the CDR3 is TGTGCCAGCAGGGAGCAGGTCATCTCCTACAATGAGCAGTTCTTC.

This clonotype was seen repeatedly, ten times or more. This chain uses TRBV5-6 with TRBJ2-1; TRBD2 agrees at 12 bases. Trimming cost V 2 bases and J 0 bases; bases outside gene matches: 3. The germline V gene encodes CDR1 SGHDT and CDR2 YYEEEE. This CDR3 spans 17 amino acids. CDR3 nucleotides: TGTGCCAGCAGCTTCCCTAGCGGGAGGGCCTCCTACAATGAGCAGTTCTTC. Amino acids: CASSFPSGRASYNEQFF.

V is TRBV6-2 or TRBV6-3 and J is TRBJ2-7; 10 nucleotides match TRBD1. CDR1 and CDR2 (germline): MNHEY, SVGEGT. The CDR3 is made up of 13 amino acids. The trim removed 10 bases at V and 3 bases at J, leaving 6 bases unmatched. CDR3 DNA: TGTGCCACGTTCCGGGACAGGGGCTACGAGCAGTACTTC. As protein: CATFRDRGYEQYF.

Here the CDR3 reads CASSAGVGTDTQYF. Here the CDR3 DNA reads TGCGCCAGCAGCGCGGGAGTTGGCACAGATACGCAGTATTTT. This sequence joins TRBV5-1 and TRBJ2-3; 7 bases are a match to TRBD2. Germline-derived CDR1 and CDR2 are SGHRS and YFSETQ. The CDR3 consists of 14 residues. V was pared by 4 bases and J by 1 base, with 3 bases of the junction left unmatched.

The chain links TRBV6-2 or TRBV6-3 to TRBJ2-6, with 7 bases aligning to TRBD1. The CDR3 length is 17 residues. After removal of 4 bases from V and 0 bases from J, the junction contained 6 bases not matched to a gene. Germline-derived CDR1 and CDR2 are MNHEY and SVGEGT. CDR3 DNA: TGTGCCAGCAGTTGGGACAGCCTGAACTCTGGGGCCAACGTCCTGACTTTC. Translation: CASSWDSLNSGANVLTF.

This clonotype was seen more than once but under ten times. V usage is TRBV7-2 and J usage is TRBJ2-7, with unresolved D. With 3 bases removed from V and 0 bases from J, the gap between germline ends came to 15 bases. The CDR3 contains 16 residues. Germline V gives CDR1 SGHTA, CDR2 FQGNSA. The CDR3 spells CASSFSDQLSSYEQYF. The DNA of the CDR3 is TGTGCCAGCAGCTTCAGTGATCAATTAAGCTCCTACGAGCAGTACTTC.

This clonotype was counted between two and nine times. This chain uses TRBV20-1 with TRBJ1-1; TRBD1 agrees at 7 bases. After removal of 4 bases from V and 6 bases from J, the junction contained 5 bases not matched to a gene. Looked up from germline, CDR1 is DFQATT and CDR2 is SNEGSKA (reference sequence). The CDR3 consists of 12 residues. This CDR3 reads CSANQGGAEAFF. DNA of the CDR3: TGCAGTGCTAATCAGGGGGGCGCTGAAGCTTTCTTT.

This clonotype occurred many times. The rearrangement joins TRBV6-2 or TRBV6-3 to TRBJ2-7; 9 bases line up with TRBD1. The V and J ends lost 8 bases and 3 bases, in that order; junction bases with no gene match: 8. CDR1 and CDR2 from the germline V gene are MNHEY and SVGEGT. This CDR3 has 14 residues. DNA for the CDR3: TGTGCCAGCCTCCTTCCGGGACAGGGCTACGAGCAGTACTTC. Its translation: CASLLPGQGYEQYF.

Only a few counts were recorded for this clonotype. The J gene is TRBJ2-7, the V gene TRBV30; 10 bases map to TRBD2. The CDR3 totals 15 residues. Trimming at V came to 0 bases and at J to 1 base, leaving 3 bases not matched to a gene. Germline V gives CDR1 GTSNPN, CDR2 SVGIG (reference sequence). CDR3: CAWSVASGGSYEQYF. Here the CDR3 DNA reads TGTGCCTGGAGTGTAGCTAGCGGGGGATCCTACGAGCAGTACTTC.

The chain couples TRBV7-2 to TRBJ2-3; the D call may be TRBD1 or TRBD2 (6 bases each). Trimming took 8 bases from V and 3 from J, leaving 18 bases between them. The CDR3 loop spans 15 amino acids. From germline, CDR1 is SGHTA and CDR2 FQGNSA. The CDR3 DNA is TGTGCCAGCTTTTACGGGGGCGCAGGGACAGATACGCAGTATTTT. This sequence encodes CASFYGGAGTDTQYF.

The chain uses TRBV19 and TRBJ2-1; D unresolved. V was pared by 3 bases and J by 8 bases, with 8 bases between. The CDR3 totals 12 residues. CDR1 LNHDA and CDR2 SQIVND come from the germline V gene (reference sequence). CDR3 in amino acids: CASSIKGHEQFF. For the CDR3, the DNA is TGTGCCAGTAGTATTAAGGGCCATGAGCAGTTCTTC.